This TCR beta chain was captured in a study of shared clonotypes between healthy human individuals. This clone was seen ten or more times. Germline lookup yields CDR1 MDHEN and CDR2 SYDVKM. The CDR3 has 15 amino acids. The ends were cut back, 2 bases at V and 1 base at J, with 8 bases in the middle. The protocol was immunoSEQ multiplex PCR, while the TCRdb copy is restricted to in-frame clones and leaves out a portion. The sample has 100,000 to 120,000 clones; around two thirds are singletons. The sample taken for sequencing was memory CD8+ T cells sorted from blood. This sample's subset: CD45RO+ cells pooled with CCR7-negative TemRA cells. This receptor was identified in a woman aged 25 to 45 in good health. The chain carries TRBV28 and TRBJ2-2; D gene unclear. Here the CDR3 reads CASSLSSENTGELFF. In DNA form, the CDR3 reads TGTGCCAGCAGTTTAAGTTCAGAGAACACCGGGGAGCTGTTTTTT.